This T cell receptor (beta chain) was recorded in a study of blood T cell repertoires in COVID-19. About the research overall: Acute-phase and convalescent COVID-19 samples originated in the United States, Italy and Spain.

In the authors' workflow: The authors estimated nucleated cell counts from reference gene primer amplification. Profiled with immunoSEQ multiplex PCR; TCRdb holds only in-frame clones, not every one. V and J calls and clone size follow that table, whereas D and trimming were derived from the DNA. The sample lists some 140,000 clones; approximately 80% were seen once. The Seattle patients joined while their infection was active and were tracked longitudinally afterward. Germline V gene lookup returns CDR1 SGHRS and CDR2 YFSETQ. The V end lost 3 bases, the J end lost 4 bases, and 19 bases lay between the germline ends. The CDR3 consists of 16 residues.

The chain links TRBV5-1 to TRBJ1-1, with D uncertain. Sequenced: peripheral blood. The source of this sequence is a woman in her sixties or seventies with COVID-19, enrolled during active disease. CDR3 protein: CASSSLKQPAGTEAFF. CDR3 bases: TGCGCCAGCAGCTCCTTAAAACAGCCGGCTGGCACTGAAGCTTTCTTT.